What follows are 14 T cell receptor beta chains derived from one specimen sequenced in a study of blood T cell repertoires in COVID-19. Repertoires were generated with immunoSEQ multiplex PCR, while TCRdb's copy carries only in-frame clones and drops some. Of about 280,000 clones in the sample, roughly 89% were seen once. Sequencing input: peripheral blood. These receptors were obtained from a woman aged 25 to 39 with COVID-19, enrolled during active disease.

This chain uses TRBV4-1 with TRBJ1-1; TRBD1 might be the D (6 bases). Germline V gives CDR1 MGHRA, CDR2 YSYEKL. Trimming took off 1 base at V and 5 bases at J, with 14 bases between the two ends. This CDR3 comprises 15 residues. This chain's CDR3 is CASSQGWGGGTEAFF. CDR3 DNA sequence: TGCGCCAGCAGCCAAGGGTGGGGGGGCGGAACTGAAGCTTTCTTT.

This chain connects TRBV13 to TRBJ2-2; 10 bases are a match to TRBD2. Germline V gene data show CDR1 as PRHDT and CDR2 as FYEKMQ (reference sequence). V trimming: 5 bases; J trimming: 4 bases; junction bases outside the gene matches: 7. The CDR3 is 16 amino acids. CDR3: CASSPQRGGVTGELFF. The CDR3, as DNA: TGTGCCAGCAGCCCCCAGCGGGGGGGCGTCACCGGGGAGCTGTTTTTT.

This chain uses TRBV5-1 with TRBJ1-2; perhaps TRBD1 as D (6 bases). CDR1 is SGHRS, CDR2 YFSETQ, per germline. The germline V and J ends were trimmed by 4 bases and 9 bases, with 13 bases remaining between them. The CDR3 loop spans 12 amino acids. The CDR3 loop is CASSLDRDSYTF. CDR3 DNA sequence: TGCGCCAGCAGCCTGGACCGGGACAGCTACACCTTC.

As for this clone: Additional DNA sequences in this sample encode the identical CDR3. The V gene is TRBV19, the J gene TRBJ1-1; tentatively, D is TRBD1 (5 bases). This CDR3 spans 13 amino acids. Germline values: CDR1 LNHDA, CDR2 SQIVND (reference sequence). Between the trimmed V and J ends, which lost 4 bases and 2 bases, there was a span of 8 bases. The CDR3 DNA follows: TGTGCCAGTAGTACCCAGGGCAACACTGAAGCTTTCTTT. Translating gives CASSTQGNTEAFF.

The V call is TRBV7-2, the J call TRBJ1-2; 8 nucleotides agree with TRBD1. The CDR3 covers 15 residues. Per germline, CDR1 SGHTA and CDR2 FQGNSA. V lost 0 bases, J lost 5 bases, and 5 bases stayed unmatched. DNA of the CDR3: TGTGCCAGCAGCTTAGCTCCCACAGGGGGGTATGGCTACACCTTC. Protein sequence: CASSLAPTGGYGYTF.

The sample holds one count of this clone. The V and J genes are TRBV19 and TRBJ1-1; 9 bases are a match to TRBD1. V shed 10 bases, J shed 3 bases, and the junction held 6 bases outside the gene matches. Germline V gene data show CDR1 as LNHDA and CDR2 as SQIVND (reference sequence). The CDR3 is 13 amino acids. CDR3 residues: CATSRDRDTEAFF. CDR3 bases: TGTGCCACATCCCGGGACAGGGACACTGAAGCTTTCTTT. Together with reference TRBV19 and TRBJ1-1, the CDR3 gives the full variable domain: DGGITQSPKYLFRKEGQNVTLSCEQNLNHDAMYWYRQDPGQGLRLIYYSQIVNDFQKGDIAEGYSVSREKKESFPLTVTSAQKNPTAFYLCATSRDRDTEAFFGQGTRLTVV.

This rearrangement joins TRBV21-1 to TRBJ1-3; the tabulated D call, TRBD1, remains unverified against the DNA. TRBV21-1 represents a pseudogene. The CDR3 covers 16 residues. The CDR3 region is CASSNRQVRDGNTIYF. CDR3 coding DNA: TGTGCCAGCAGCAACAGACAGGTAAGGGATGGAAACACCATATATTTT.

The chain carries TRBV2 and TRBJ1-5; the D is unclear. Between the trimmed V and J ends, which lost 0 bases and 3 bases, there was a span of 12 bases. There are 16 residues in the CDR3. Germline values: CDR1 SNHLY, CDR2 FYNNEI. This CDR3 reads CASSEARPLVNQPQHF. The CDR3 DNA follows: TGTGCCAGCAGTGAAGCGCGCCCCCTGGTCAATCAGCCCCAGCATTTT.

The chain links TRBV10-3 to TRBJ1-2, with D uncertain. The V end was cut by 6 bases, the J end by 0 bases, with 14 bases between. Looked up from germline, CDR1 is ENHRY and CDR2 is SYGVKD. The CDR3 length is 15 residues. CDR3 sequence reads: CAISDLDTPNYGYTF. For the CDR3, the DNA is TGTGCCATCAGCGACCTTGACACCCCTAACTATGGCTACACCTTC.

For the CDR3, the DNA is TGCGCCAGCAGTCAATCCACAGGGGACGTTTCACCCCTCCACTTT. Residues: CASSQSTGDVSPLHF. The rearrangement uses TRBV23-1 and TRBJ1-6; TRBD1 matches 7 bases. TRBV23-1 has ORF status, its function being uncertain. The CDR3 loop spans 15 amino acids. V shed 0 bases and J 9 bases; nucleotides not matched to a gene: 5.

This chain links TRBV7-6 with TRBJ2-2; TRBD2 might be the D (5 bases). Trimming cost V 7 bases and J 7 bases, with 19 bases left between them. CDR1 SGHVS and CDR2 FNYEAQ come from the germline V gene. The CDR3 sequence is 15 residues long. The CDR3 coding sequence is TGTGCCAGCATCCCCCAGCCCGGGGATATCGGGGAGCTGTTTTTT. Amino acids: CASIPQPGDIGELFF.

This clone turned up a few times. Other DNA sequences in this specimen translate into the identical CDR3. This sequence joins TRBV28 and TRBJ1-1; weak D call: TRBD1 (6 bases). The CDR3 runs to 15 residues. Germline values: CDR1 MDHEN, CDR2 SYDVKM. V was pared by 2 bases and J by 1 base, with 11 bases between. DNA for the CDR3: TGTGCCAGCAGTTTAAACACAGGGAGGAACACTGAAGCTTTCTTT. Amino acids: CASSLNTGRNTEAFF.

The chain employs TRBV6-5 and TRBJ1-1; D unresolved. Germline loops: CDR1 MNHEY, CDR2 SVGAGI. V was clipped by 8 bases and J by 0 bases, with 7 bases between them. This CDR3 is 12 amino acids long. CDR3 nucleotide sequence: TGTGCCAGCTTCGTCCTGAACACTGAAGCTTTCTTT. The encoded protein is CASFVLNTEAFF.

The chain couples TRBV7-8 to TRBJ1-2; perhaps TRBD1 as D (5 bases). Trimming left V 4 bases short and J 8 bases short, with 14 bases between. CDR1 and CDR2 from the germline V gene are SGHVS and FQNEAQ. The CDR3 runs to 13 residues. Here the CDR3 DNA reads TGTGCCAGCAGCTCCCCAGGACAAGGAGGCTACACCTTC. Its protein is CASSSPGQGGYTF.